This T cell receptor beta chain was retrieved from a study of radiotherapy plus CTLA-4 blockade in lung cancer (dated by TCRdb to the late 2010s). Study-wide context: Objective responses were observed in 15% to 20% of enrolled patients, and disease control was achieved in roughly 29%. Summary of the overall study and its limitations: After treatment with radiotherapy and ipilimumab, TCR clones that came from tumors expanded in the peripheral blood. Increased serum interferon-beta after radiation, together with early dynamic changes in blood T cell clones, were reported to be the strongest predictors of response.

CDR1 and CDR2, per the germline V gene (reference sequence), are LNHDA and SQIVND. V is reduced by 6 bases and J by 5 bases, leaving a spacing of 13 bases between them. Spanning cysteine to phenylalanine, the CDR3 consists of 14 amino acids. Here the CDR3 DNA is all that survives: 42 bases in frame from base 1. Focal radiation therapy combined with CTLA-4 blockade (ipilimumab) was tested in patients with chemo-refractory metastatic non-small-cell lung cancer. The library was obtained by the immunoSEQ multiplex PCR assay. Imported from immuneACCESS, the table was reduced by TCRdb to in-frame sequences with V and J called. These copies leave out some clones; in studies compared against another copy, an unresolved V gene accounts for under half, and the cause of the remainder is not known. The sample profile shows approximately 67,000 clones; about 80% of them were found once. In total, the top ten clones hold about 4.2% of the sample.

About this clone: The antigen it binds to is not known. Base qualities were left out, and no much larger clone turns up one base away.

This sequence originates from a human donor with non-small cell lung cancer who had a partial response to radiotherapy plus ipilimumab. The V and J segments used are TRBV19 and TRBJ2-2, and TRBD2 may be the D gene, going by 6 matching bases. Sequenced here: peripheral blood, sampled from a patient treated with radiotherapy plus ipilimumab. The CDR3 is CASSGSVGTGELFF. The bases read TGTGCCAGTAGCGGGAGCGTGGGGACCGGGGAGCTGTTTTTT.